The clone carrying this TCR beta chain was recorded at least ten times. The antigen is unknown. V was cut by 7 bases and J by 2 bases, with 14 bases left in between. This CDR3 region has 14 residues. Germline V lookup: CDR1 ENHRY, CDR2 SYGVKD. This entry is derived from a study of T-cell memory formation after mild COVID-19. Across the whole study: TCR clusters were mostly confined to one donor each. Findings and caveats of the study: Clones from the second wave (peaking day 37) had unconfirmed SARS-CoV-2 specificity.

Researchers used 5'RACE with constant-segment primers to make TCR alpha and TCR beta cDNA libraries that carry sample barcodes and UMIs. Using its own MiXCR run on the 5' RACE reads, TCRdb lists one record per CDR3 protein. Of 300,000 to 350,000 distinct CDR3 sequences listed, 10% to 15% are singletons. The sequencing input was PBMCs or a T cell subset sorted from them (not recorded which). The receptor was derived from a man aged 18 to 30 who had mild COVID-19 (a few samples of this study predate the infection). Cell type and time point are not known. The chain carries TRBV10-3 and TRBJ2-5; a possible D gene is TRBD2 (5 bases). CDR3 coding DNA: TGTGCCATCAAGTCGGGGAACTCACAAGAGACCCAGTACTTC. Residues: CAIKSGNSQETQYF.